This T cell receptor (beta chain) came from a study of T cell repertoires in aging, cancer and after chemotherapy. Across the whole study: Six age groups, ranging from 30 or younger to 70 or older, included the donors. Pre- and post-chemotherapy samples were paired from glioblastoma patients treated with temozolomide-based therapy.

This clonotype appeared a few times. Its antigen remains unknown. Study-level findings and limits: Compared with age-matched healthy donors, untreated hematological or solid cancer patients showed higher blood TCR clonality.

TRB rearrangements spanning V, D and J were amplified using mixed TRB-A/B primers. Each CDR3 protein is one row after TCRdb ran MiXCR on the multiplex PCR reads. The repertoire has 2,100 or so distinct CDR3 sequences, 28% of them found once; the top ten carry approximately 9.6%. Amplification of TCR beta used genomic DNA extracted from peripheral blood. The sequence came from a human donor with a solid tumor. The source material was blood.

This CDR3 reads CASGVTSTRTGELFF. As DNA, the CDR3 is TGTGCCAGCGGTGTGACTAGCACTCGGACCGGGGAGCTGTTTTTT. The V gene is TRBV7-2, the J gene TRBJ2-2; 7 bases map to TRBD2. The CDR3 runs to 15 residues. CDR1 and CDR2 (germline): SGHTA, FQGNSA. Unmatched junction bases numbered 11, after V lost 8 bases and J lost 5 bases.